These T cell receptor beta chains were read from a single sample in a study of vaccination and CD4 T cells after COVID-19. TCRdb processed the PCR reads anew with MiXCR; each CDR3 protein has one entry. The table records tens of thousands of distinct CDR3 sequences, roughly 67% of them present only once. Antigens for these TCRs are unknown. This specimen consisted of CD4+ T cells from blood, cultured in vitro, obtained after SARS-CoV-2 vaccination. These receptors were taken from a human donor who received a COVID-19 vaccine. CDR3s include the opening cysteine and the closing phenylalanine or tryptophan. A D gene is named only where the DNA matches it firmly.

>TRBD2|TRBJ2-2|TRBV20-1
CGARTSGGELFF
>-|TRBJ2-2|TRBV12-3/TRBV12-4
CASSARGTGELFF
>-|TRBJ2-4|TRBV11-3
CASSLDPGRGNIQYF
>-|TRBJ1-2|TRBV12-3/TRBV12-4
CASSLLTGTMSYGYTF
>-|TRBJ2-5|TRBV20-1
CSAGQKTEETQYF
>TRBD1|TRBJ1-5|TRBV15
CATSRDGTADQPQHF
>-|TRBJ2-3|TRBV6-1
CASSPRTASSTDTQYF
>TRBD1|TRBJ2-7|TRBV19
CASSIAPSGQGYEQYF
>TRBD1|TRBJ1-5|TRBV12-3/TRBV12-4
CASSVHRGSGNQPQHF
>-|TRBJ1-1|TRBV5-3
CASSPLWGKTGKNTEAFF
>-|TRBJ2-2|TRBV20-1
CSADPGQTNTGELFF
>-|TRBJ2-7|TRBV12-3/TRBV12-4
CASSFGRSYEQYF